Following are 8 T cell receptor beta chains from one sample sequenced in a study of blood T cell repertoires in COVID-19. Sequenced by immunoSEQ multiplex PCR; TCRdb stores in-frame clones only, minus some. Of approximately 190,000 clones in the sample, around 82% were seen once. What was sequenced was PBMCs or T cells enriched from blood (not recorded which). These receptors all stem from a woman aged 60-70 years with acute COVID-19.

The chain recombines TRBV7-2 with TRBJ1-1; TRBD1 matches 7 bases. CDR3 size: 13 residues. Per germline, CDR1 SGHTA and CDR2 FQGNSA. V lost 7 bases to trimming and J lost 5 bases; unmatched junction nucleotides: 7. The CDR3 sequence: CASTIRGDTEAFF. The CDR3 DNA reads TGTGCCAGCACCATCAGGGGGGATACTGAAGCTTTCTTT.

The chain is built from TRBV4-3 and TRBJ1-5; the match to TRBD1 covers 9 bases. The CDR3 contains 21 residues. In germline, CDR1 is LGHNA, CDR2 YSLEER. The junction had 16 bases not matched to a gene; V was cut back by 1 base and J by 0 bases. The CDR3 protein is CASSQVYMGTGTAYSNQPQHF. For the CDR3, the DNA is TGCGCCAGCAGCCAAGTCTACATGGGGACAGGGACAGCCTATAGCAATCAGCCCCAGCATTTT.

The chain links TRBV9 to TRBJ1-2; tentative D call: TRBD1 (6 bases). The CDR3 runs 15 residues. Germline CDR1 is SGDLS and CDR2 is YYNGEE. Trimming left V 3 bases short and J 1 base short, with 13 bases between. In DNA form, the CDR3 reads TGTGCCAGCAGCGCGAACAGGGTGGGTAACTATGGCTACACCTTC. Translation: CASSANRVGNYGYTF.

The V and J genes are TRBV4-3 and TRBJ2-1, with 10 bases that match TRBD1. Per germline, CDR1 LGHNA and CDR2 YSLEER. After removal of 4 bases from V and 8 bases from J, the junction contained 8 bases not matched to a gene. The CDR3 totals 15 residues. DNA of the CDR3: TGCGCCAGCAGCCGCCGGGACAGGGGTTTCGATGAGCAGTTCTTC. Encoded protein: CASSRRDRGFDEQFF.

The genes are TRBV6-1 and TRBJ2-1; D possibly corresponds to TRBD2 (6 bases). The germline CDR1 and CDR2 sequences are MNHNS and SASEGT. With 4 bases removed from V and 5 bases from J, the gap between germline ends came to 18 bases. CDR3 length: 16 residues. This chain's CDR3 is CASSASGSPFDNEQFF. The CDR3 coding sequence is TGTGCCAGCAGTGCATCCGGGAGCCCCTTTGACAATGAGCAGTTCTTC.

The chain recombines TRBV4-2 with TRBJ2-7; D is ambiguous. Germline-derived CDR1 and CDR2 are LGHNA and YNFKEQ. V lost 5 bases to trimming and J lost 4 bases, with 9 bases between them. The CDR3 consists of 12 residues. The CDR3 DNA reads TGTGCCAGCAGCTTACAGCCTTACGAGCAGTACTTC. Protein product: CASSLQPYEQYF.

This chain links TRBV6-5 with TRBJ2-7; perhaps TRBD1 as D (5 bases). CDR1 is MNHEY, CDR2 SVGAGI, per germline. Trimming shortened V by 0 bases and J by 9 bases, and 18 bases separated the two germline ends. This CDR3 spans 15 amino acids. The CDR3 region has the DNA TGTGCCAGCAGTTACTCGGACAATTCGAACTTCGTGCAGTACTTC. Residues: CASSYSDNSNFVQYF.

The chain is built from TRBV28 and TRBJ1-1, with D uncertain. Germline loops: CDR1 MDHEN, CDR2 SYDVKM. The CDR3 totals 12 residues. Between the trimmed V and J ends, which lost 5 bases and 10 bases, there was a span of 14 bases. CDR3 region: CASSPLRAAAFF. Here the CDR3 DNA reads TGTGCCAGCAGTCCCTTGAGGGCGGCAGCTTTCTTT.